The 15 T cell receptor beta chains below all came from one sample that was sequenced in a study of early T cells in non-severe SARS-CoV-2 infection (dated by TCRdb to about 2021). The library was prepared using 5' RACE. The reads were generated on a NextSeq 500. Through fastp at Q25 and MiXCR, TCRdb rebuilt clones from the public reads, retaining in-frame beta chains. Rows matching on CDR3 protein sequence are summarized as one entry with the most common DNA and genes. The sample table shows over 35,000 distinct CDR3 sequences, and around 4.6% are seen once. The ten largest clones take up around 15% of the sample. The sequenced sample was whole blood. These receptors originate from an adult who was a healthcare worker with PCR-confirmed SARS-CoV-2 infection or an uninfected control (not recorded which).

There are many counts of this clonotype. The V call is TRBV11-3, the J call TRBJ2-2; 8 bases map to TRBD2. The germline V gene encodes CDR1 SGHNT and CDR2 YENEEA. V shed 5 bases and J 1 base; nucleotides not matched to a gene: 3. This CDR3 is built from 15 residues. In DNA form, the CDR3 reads TGTGCCAGCAGCACTACTAGCGGGAACACCGGGGAGCTGTTTTTT. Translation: CASSTTSGNTGELFF.

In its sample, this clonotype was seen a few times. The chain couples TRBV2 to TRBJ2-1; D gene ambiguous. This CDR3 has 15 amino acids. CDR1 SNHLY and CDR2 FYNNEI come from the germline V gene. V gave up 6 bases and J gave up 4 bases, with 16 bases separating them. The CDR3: CASSPAGDLYNEQFF. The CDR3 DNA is TGTGCCAGCAGCCCAGCCGGCGACCTTTACAATGAGCAGTTCTTC.

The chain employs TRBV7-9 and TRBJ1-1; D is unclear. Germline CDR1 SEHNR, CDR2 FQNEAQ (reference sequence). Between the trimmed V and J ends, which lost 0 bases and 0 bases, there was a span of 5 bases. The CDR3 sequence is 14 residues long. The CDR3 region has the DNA TGTGCCAGCAGCTTAGCAGGGATGAACACTGAAGCTTTCTTT. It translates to CASSLAGMNTEAFF.

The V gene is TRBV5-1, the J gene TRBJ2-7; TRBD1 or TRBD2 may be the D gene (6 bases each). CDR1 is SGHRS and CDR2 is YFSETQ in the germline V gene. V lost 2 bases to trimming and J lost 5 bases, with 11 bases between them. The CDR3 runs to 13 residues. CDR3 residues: CASSFRGAHEQYF. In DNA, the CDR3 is TGCGCCAGCAGCTTTAGGGGGGCCCACGAGCAGTACTTC.

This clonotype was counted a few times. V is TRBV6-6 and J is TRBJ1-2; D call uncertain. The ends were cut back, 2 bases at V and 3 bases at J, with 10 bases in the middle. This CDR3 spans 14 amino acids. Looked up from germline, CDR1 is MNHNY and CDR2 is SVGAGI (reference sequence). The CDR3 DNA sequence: TGTGCCAGCAGTTACCCGTCCGTAGACTATGGCTACACCTTC. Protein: CASSYPSVDYGYTF.

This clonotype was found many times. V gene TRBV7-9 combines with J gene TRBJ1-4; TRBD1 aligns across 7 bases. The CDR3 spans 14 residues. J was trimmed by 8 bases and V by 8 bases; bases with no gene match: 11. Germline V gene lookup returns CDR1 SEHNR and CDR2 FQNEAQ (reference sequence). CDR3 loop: CASRQGGAEEKLFF. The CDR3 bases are TGTGCCAGCCGGCAGGGGGGCGCGGAGGAAAAACTGTTTTTT.

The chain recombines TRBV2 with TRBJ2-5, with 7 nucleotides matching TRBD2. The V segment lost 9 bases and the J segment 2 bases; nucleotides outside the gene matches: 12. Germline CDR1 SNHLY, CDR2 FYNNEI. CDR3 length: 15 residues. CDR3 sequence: CASLTEGLPQETQYF. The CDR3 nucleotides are TGTGCCAGTCTGACGGAGGGACTACCTCAAGAGACCCAGTACTTC.

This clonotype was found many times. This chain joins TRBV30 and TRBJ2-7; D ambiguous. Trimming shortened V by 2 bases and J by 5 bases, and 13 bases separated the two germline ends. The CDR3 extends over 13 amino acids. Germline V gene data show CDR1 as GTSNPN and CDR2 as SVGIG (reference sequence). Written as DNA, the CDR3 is TGTGCCTGGAGTATCCTCAGGCTGGACGAGCAGTACTTC. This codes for CAWSILRLDEQYF. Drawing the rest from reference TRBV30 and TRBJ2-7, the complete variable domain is SQTIHQWPATLVQPVGSPLSLECTVEGTSNPNLYWYRQAAGRGLQLLFYSVGIGQISSEVPQNLSASRPQDRQFILSSKKLLLSDSGFYLCAWSILRLDEQYFGPGTRLTVT.

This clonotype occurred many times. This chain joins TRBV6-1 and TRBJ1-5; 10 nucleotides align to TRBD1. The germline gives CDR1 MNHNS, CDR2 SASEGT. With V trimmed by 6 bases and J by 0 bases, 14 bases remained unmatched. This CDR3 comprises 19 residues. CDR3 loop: CASRRGTGEFIHSNQPQHF. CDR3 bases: TGTGCCAGCAGGAGAGGGACAGGGGAATTTATACATAGCAATCAGCCCCAGCATTTT.

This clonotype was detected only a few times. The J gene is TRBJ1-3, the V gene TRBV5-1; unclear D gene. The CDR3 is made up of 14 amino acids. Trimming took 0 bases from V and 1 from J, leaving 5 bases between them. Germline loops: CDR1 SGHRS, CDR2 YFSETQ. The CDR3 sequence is CASSLGASGNTIYF. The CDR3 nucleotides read TGCGCCAGCAGCTTGGGGGCTTCTGGAAACACCATATATTTT. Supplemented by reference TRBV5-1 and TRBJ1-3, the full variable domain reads KAGVTQTPRYLIKTRGQQVTLSCSPISGHRSVSWYQQTPGQGLQFLFEYFSETQRNKGNFPGRFSGRQFSNSRSEMNVSTLELGDSALYLCASSLGASGNTIYFGEGSWLTVV.

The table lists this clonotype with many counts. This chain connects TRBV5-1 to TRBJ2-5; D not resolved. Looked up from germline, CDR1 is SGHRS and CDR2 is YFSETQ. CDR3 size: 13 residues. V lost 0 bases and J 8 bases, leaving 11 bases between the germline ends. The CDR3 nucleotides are TGCGCCAGCAGCTTGGACAGTATCCGAACCCAGTACTTC. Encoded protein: CASSLDSIRTQYF. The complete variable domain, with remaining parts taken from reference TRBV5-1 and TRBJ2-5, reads KAGVTQTPRYLIKTRGQQVTLSCSPISGHRSVSWYQQTPGQGLQFLFEYFSETQRNKGNFPGRFSGRQFSNSRSEMNVSTLELGDSALYLCASSLDSIRTQYFGPGTRLLVL.

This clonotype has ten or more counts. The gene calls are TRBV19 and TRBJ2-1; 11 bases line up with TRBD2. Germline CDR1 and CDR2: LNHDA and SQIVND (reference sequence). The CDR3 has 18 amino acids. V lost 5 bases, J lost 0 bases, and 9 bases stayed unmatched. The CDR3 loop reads CASSYRLAGGLSYNEQFF. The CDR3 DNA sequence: TGTGCCAGTAGTTATAGGCTAGCGGGGGGTCTCTCCTACAATGAGCAGTTCTTC. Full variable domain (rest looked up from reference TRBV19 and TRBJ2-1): DGGITQSPKYLFRKEGQNVTLSCEQNLNHDAMYWYRQDPGQGLRLIYYSQIVNDFQKGDIAEGYSVSREKKESFPLTVTSAQKNPTAFYLCASSYRLAGGLSYNEQFFGPGTRLTVL.

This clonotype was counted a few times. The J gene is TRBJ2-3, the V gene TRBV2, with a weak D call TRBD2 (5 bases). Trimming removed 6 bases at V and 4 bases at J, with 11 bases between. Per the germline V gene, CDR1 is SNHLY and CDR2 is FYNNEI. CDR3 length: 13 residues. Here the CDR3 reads CASRGQRADTQYF. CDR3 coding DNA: TGTGCCAGCAGAGGGCAGAGGGCAGATACGCAGTATTTT.

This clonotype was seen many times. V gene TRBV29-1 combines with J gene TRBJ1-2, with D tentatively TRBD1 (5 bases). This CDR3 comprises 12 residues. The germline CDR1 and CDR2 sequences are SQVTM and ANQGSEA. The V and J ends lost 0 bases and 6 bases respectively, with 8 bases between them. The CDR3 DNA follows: TGCAGCGTTGAAGACTCGACAGATGGCTACACCTTC. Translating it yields CSVEDSTDGYTF.

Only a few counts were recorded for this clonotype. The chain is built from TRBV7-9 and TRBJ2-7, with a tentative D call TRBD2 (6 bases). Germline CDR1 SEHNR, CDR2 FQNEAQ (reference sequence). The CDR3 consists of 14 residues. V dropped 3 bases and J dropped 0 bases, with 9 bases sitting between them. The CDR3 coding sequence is TGTGCCAGCAGCTTTGGGAGGAGCTCCTACGAGCAGTACTTC. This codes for CASSFGRSSYEQYF.